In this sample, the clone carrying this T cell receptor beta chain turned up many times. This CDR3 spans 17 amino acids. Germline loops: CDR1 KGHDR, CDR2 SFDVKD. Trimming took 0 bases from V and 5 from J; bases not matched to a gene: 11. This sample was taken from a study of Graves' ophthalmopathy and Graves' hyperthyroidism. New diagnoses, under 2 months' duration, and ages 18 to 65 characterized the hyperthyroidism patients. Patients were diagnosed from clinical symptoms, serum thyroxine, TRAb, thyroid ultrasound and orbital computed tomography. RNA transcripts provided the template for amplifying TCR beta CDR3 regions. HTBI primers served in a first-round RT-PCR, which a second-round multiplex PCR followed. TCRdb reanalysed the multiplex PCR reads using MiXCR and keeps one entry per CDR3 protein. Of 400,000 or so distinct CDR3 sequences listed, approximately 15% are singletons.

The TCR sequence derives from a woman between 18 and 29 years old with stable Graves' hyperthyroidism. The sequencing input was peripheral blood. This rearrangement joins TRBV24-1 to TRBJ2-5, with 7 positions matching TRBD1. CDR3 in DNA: TGTGCCACCAGTGATTTGCGGCCGGGACAGTTGGGGGAGACCCAGTACTTC. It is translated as CATSDLRPGQLGETQYF.